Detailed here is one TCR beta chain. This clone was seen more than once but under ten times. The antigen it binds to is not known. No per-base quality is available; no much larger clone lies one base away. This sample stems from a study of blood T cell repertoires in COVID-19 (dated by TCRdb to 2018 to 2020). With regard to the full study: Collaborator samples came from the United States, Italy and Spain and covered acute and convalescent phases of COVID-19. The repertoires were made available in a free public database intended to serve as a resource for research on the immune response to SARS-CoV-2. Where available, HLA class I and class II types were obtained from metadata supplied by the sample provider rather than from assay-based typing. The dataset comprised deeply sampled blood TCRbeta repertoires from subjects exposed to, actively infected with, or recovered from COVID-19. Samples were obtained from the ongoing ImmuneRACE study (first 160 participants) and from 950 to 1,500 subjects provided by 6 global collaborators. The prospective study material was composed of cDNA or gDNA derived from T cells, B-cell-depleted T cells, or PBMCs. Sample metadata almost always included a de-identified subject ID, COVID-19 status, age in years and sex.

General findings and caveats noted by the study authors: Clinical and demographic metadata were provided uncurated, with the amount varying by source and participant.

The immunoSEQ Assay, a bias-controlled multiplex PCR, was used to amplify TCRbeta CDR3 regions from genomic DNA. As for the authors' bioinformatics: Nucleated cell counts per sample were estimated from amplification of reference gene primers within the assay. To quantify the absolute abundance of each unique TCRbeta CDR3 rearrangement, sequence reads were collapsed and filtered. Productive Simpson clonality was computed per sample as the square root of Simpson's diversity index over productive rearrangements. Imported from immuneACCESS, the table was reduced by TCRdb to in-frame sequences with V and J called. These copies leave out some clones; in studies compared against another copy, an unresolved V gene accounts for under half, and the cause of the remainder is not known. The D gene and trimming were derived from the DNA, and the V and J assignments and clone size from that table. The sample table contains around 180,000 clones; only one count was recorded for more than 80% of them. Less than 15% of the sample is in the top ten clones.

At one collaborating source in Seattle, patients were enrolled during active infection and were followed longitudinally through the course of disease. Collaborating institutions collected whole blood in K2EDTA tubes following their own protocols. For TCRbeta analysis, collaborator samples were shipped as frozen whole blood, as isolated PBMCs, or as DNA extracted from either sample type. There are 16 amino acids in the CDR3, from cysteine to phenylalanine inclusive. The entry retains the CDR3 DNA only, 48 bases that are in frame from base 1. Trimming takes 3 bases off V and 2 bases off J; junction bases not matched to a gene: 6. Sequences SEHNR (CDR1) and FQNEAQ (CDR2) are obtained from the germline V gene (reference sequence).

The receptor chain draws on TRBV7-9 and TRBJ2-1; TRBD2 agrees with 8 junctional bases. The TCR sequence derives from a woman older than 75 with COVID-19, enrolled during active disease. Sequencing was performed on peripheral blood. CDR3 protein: CASSFPSGGAYNEQFF. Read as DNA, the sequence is TGTGCCAGCAGCTTCCCATCGGGGGGGGCCTACAATGAGCAGTTCTTC.